The rows below give T cell receptor beta chains drawn from one sample of a study of T cell responses to AZD1222 COVID-19 vaccine. Clones were read by immunoSEQ multiplex PCR, and TCRdb kept only the in-frame ones, dropping some. The sample lists tens of thousands of clones; approximately 91% were seen once. The sequenced sample was peripheral blood, obtained on day 0 of AZD1222 vaccination. These receptor sequences come from an adult in good health. Each CDR3 is given with its conserved first and last residue. D genes are given only for firm matches. Rows may omit the clone size; those that give it use once, few, many or a size class.

DNA	CDR3	J	V	size	length	D
TGCGCCAGCAGCCCGGGACCAGACCGCGTGACCAAAAACATTCAGTACTTC	CASSPGPDRVTKNIQYF	TRBJ2-4	TRBV5-1	-	17	-
TGTGCCAGCTTAATAAATTTTTACACTGAAGCTTTCTTT	CASLINFYTEAFF	TRBJ1-1	TRBV6-5	-	13	-
TGTGCCAGCAGCTTGCCGCGGGGAAATAATTCACCCCTCCACTTT	CASSLPRGNNSPLHF	TRBJ1-6	TRBV5-6	-	15	-
TGTGCCAGCAGTGCGGTCGGTCAAGCGGACTATGGCTACACCTTC	CASSAVGQADYGYTF	TRBJ1-2	TRBV2	-	15	-
TGTGCCAGCAGCTTAGGTGTGGGGATAAATCAGCCCCAGCATTTT	CASSLGVGINQPQHF	TRBJ1-5	TRBV7-9	-	15	-
TGTGCCAGCAGAACAGGGCTGGAGGGCTACACCTTC	CASRTGLEGYTF	TRBJ1-2	TRBV28	-	12	-
TGTGCCAGCAGGGACCTGAGGGGAAACTATGGCTACACCTTC	CASRDLRGNYGYTF	TRBJ1-2	TRBV3-1/TRBV3-2	-	14	-
TGTGCCAGTGCAGGGACAGGCGCCTACGAGCAGTACTTC	CASAGTGAYEQYF	TRBJ2-7	TRBV2	-	13	TRBD1
TGTGCCAGCAGCTTGGGGGGTCTGAATCAAGCTTTCTTT	CASSLGGLNQAFF	TRBJ1-1	TRBV5-8	-	13	-
TGTGCCAGCAGTTTATCAAGGGCTAGGATGGCGGACAATGAAGCTTTCTTT	CASSLSRARMADNEAFF	TRBJ1-1	TRBV27	once	17	-
TGCGCCAGCAGCTCGGCGAGTGGAGAGCAGTACTTC	CASSSASGEQYF	TRBJ2-7	TRBV5-1	few	12	-
TGTGCCAGCAGCTTGGATTGGGGTGGCTACACCTTC	CASSLDWGGYTF	TRBJ1-2	TRBV5-4	-	12	-
TGTGCCAGCGGGGGCTCTAACCTGTACAATGAGCAGTTCTTC	CASGGSNLYNEQFF	TRBJ2-1	TRBV6-1	-	14	-
TGTGCCAGCAGCCTCGGGACTGGCACAGATACGCAGTATTTT	CASSLGTGTDTQYF	TRBJ2-3	TRBV4-2	few	14	-
TGTGCCAGCAGCGGGACTAGTAATATTGAGCAGTTCTTC	CASSGTSNIEQFF	TRBJ2-1	TRBV9	-	13	TRBD2
TGTGCCAGCAGCTCGGAAGGGACAGGGCCCTACAATGAGCAGTTCTTC	CASSSEGTGPYNEQFF	TRBJ2-1	TRBV11-3	-	16	TRBD1
TGTGCCAGTAGTATTTTGACGGGATCGAACACTGAAGCTTTCTTT	CASSILTGSNTEAFF	TRBJ1-1	TRBV19	-	15	-
TGCGCCATCTCTGCCTCTGGGCAGGGGAGGGTCAATGAGCAGTTCTTC	CAISASGQGRVNEQFF	TRBJ2-1	TRBV10-2	-	16	-
TGTGCCAGCAGCTTGGCGGAGGGTCATGCAACTAATGAAAAACTGTTTTTT	CASSLAEGHATNEKLFF	TRBJ1-4	TRBV7-9	-	17	-
TGTGCCAGCAGCCGGGATGCTAATGAAAAACTGTTTTTT	CASSRDANEKLFF	TRBJ1-4	TRBV7-9	-	13	-
TGTGCCAGCAGGCTCGACAGTAACTATGGCTACACCTTC	CASRLDSNYGYTF	TRBJ1-2	TRBV6-5	-	13	-
TGCGCCAGCAGCTTGGTTGGGGCAGGGAGGAACACTGAAGCTTTCTTT	CASSLVGAGRNTEAFF	TRBJ1-1	TRBV5-1	-	16	-
TGTGCCAGCAGCCCCCGGCGGGGGCCCCCCTCTCGAAACACCATATATTTT	CASSPRRGPPSRNTIYF	TRBJ1-3	TRBV3-1/TRBV3-2	-	17	-
TGTGCCAGCAGTTACAGTGCAGGGAGGCATCAGCCCCAGCATTTT	CASSYSAGRHQPQHF	TRBJ1-5	TRBV6-5	-	15	-
TGCGCCAGCAGCTGGGACAGAGCCGAAAAACTGTTTTTT	CASSWDRAEKLFF	TRBJ1-4	TRBV5-1	-	13	TRBD1
TGTGCCAGCAGCCTAGATGGGAGGGCCAGCACAGATACGCAGTATTTT	CASSLDGRASTDTQYF	TRBJ2-3	TRBV9	-	16	TRBD2
TGTGCCACCAGCGTAGACAGGAAATGGGATGAAAAACTGTTTTTT	CATSVDRKWDEKLFF	TRBJ1-4	TRBV15	-	15	-